This entry lists 32 T cell receptor beta chains sequenced from one sample in a study of blood T cell repertoires in COVID-19. Sequenced by immunoSEQ multiplex PCR; TCRdb stores in-frame clones only, minus some. Of about 200,000 clones listed, 75% to 85% are singletons. The sample comprised peripheral blood. The receptors here all came from a woman aged 70-85 years with COVID-19, enrolled during active disease.

The CDR3 sequence is CASSSRAFLRNEQFF. CDR3 bases: TGTGCCAGCAGCTCCCGAGCATTCCTTCGGAATGAGCAGTTCTTC. V is TRBV9 and J is TRBJ2-1; no clear D gene. The CDR3 has 15 residues. V was trimmed by 4 bases and J by 7 bases, leaving 18 bases between them. Germline assignment: CDR1 SGDLS and CDR2 YYNGEE.

The V gene is TRBV5-1, the J gene TRBJ1-4; no firm D call. CDR1 is SGHRS and CDR2 is YFSETQ in the germline V gene. This CDR3 is 14 amino acids long. Trimming cost V 0 bases and J 12 bases, with 15 bases left between them. The CDR3 nucleotides are TGCGCCAGCAGCTTGGGTGAGTTGGGTGCGGAACTGTTTTTT. Translating it yields CASSLGELGAELFF.

This clone was detected only once. The chain carries TRBV7-9 and TRBJ1-2; 9 bases match TRBD1. There are 17 residues in the CDR3. Trimming at V came to 5 bases and at J to 8 bases, leaving 18 bases not matched to a gene. Per the germline V gene, CDR1 is SEHNR and CDR2 is FQNEAQ (reference sequence). CDR3 nucleotides: TGTGCCAGCAGCAGAACCGGGACAGGGACCCTATGGTCGGGCTACACCTTC. Translating gives CASSRTGTGTLWSGYTF.

The chain links TRBV11-3 to TRBJ2-2; TRBD2 is a possible D gene (7 bases). CDR1 is SGHNT and CDR2 is YENEEA in the germline V gene. V dropped 4 bases and J dropped 3 bases, with 18 bases sitting between them. The CDR3 runs 17 residues. The CDR3 coding sequence is TGTGCCAGCAGCTGGGGGCTGGCGCTAGCGGACACCGGGGAGCTGTTTTTT. Amino acids: CASSWGLALADTGELFF.

The chain is built from TRBV3-1 (or the pseudogene TRBV3-2) and TRBJ2-1; 10 bases line up with TRBD1. This CDR3 is 16 amino acids long. The ends lost 5 bases at V and 3 bases at J; junction bases unmatched: 7. Germline V lookup: CDR1 LGHDT, CDR2 YNNKEL (reference sequence). This CDR3 is CASSARTGGIYNEQFF. The CDR3 coding sequence is TGTGCCAGCAGCGCACGGACAGGGGGAATCTACAATGAGCAGTTCTTC.

The table lists this clone with a few counts. The chain combines TRBV10-3 with TRBJ1-1; 8 bases map to TRBD1. The CDR3 runs 14 residues. Germline V lookup: CDR1 ENHRY, CDR2 SYGVKD. J lost 6 bases, V lost 6 bases, and 9 bases had no gene match. DNA for the CDR3: TGTGCCATCAGATTTCAGGGGGCTATGGCTGAAGCTTTCTTT. Its translation: CAIRFQGAMAEAFF.

The chain is built from TRBV6-1 and TRBJ1-3; D is undetermined. The CDR3 totals 15 residues. Trimming pared 3 bases from V and 0 bases from J, leaving 9 bases between. CDR1 is MNHNS, CDR2 SASEGT, per germline. The CDR3 nucleotides read TGTGCCAGCAGTGATTGGAGGAGCTCTGGAAACACCATATATTTT. Translation: CASSDWRSSGNTIYF.

The V call is TRBV7-8, the J call TRBJ1-1, with D hard to call. Trimming removed 4 bases at V and 0 bases at J, with 6 bases between. Germline lookup yields CDR1 SGHVS and CDR2 FQNEAQ. This CDR3 has 13 residues. CDR3 DNA sequence: TGTGCCAGCAGCTCCCGGTTGAACACTGAAGCTTTCTTT. Residues: CASSSRLNTEAFF.

V gene TRBV5-1 combines with J gene TRBJ2-7; perhaps TRBD2 as D (5 bases). The CDR3 has 14 amino acids. Per germline, CDR1 SGHRS and CDR2 YFSETQ. V was shortened by 5 bases and J by 0 bases, with 12 bases between the two germline ends. The CDR3 spells CASSQSGSSYEQYF. DNA for the CDR3: TGCGCCAGCAGTCAGAGCGGTAGCTCCTACGAGCAGTACTTC. Combining the CDR3 with reference TRBV5-1 and TRBJ2-7 gives the whole variable domain KAGVTQTPRYLIKTRGQQVTLSCSPISGHRSVSWYQQTPGQGLQFLFEYFSETQRNKGNFPGRFSGRQFSNSRSEMNVSTLELGDSALYLCASSQSGSSYEQYFGPGTRLTVT.

CDR3 coding DNA: TGTGCCAGCAGCTTAGGGTGGACAGGGAACACTGAAGCTTTCTTT. Translation gives CASSLGWTGNTEAFF. J is TRBJ1-1 and V is TRBV7-2; TRBD1 matches 7 bases. This CDR3 has 15 amino acids. Looked up from germline, CDR1 is SGHTA and CDR2 is FQGNSA. J gave up 1 base and V 1 base, and 3 bases lay outside the gene matches.

The rearrangement links TRBV9 to TRBJ1-4, with D perhaps TRBD1 (5 bases). Germline V CDR1 and CDR2: SGDLS, YYNGEE. The CDR3 extends over 15 amino acids. V was clipped by 2 bases and J by 5 bases, with 13 bases between them. The CDR3 protein is CASSVNLGANEKLFF. The CDR3 nucleotides read TGTGCCAGCAGCGTTAACCTAGGGGCAAATGAAAAACTGTTTTTT.

In DNA form, the CDR3 reads TGTGCCAGCAGCCACGACGGGGGTCCCTACGAGCAGTACTTC. This codes for CASSHDGGPYEQYF. The rearrangement uses TRBV7-9 and TRBJ2-7; D possibly corresponds to TRBD2 (6 bases). There are 14 residues in the CDR3. Trimming took 5 bases from V and 2 from J, leaving 13 bases between them. CDR1 SEHNR and CDR2 FQNEAQ come from the germline V gene (reference sequence).

The V call is TRBV4-2, the J call TRBJ1-5, with D perhaps matching TRBD1 (6 bases). The V end was cut by 0 bases, the J end by 4 bases, with 22 bases between. Germline loops: CDR1 LGHNA, CDR2 YNFKEQ. The CDR3 loop spans 19 amino acids. The CDR3 nucleotides read TGTGCCAGCAGCCAAGAAAGCCAGATGACAGGTTCCACGAATCAGCCCCAGCATTTT. Translation: CASSQESQMTGSTNQPQHF.

This clone appeared once. V is TRBV15 and J is TRBJ1-5, with D perhaps matching TRBD1 (6 bases). Trimming removed 4 bases at V and 5 bases at J, with 15 bases between. CDR3 length: 15 amino acids. Germline lookup yields CDR1 LNHNV and CDR2 YYDKDF (reference sequence). The CDR3, as DNA: TGTGCCACCAGCAAACCACAGGGTAATGATCAGCCCCAGCATTTT. It is translated as CATSKPQGNDQPQHF. Variable domain in full (rest from reference TRBV15 and TRBJ1-5): DAMVIQNPRYQVTQFGKPVTLSCSQTLNHNVMYWYQQKSSQAPKLLFHYYDKDFNNEADTPDNFQSRRPNTSFCFLDIRSPGLGDTAMYLCATSKPQGNDQPQHFGDGTRLSIL.

The chain carries TRBV21-1 and TRBJ2-7; TRBD2 was called by the table and not checked on the DNA. TRBV21-1 is designated a pseudogene. This CDR3 is built from 14 residues. CDR3 in DNA: TGTGCCAGCACCCTTGGTAGCAAAACCTACGAGCAGTACTTC. Translation: CASTLGSKTYEQYF.

The chain is built from TRBV5-5 and TRBJ1-5; tentatively, D is TRBD1 (5 bases). This CDR3 spans 16 amino acids. V lost 4 bases, J lost 7 bases, and 21 bases lay in between. Germline V gene sequence: CDR1 SGHKS, CDR2 YYEKEE (reference sequence). CDR3 sequence (DNA): TGTGCCAGCAGCCCCAGGGCCCTAAACGGTGGGCAGCCCCAGCATTTT. Encoded protein: CASSPRALNGGQPQHF.

V and J are TRBV3-1 (or the pseudogene TRBV3-2) and TRBJ1-1; D remains unclear. Trimming removed 1 base from V and 0 bases from J, with 12 bases in between. The CDR3 contains 16 residues. In germline, CDR1 is LGHDT, CDR2 YNNKEL (reference sequence). CDR3 amino acids: CASSQVPGRLNTEAFF. Written as DNA, the CDR3 is TGTGCCAGCAGCCAAGTGCCAGGTAGACTGAACACTGAAGCTTTCTTT.

The chain employs TRBV11-3 and TRBJ1-6, with a weak D call TRBD1 (6 bases). V shed 5 bases and J shed 7 bases, with 12 bases lying between them. Germline V lookup: CDR1 SGHNT, CDR2 YENEEA. The CDR3 has 14 amino acids. The CDR3 bases are TGTGCCAGCAGCCAGGGGTTTGACAATTCACCCCTCCACTTT. This gives the protein CASSQGFDNSPLHF.

The genes are TRBV10-3 and TRBJ2-2; a weak D match, TRBD1 (6 bases). Germline V CDR1 and CDR2: ENHRY, SYGVKD. V was cut by 6 bases and J by 7 bases, with 9 bases left in between. This CDR3 spans 12 amino acids. In DNA, the CDR3 is TGTGCCATCAGACAGGGTGACGGGGAGCTGTTTTTT. This gives the protein CAIRQGDGELFF.

The chain links TRBV6-4 to TRBJ1-5; tentative D call: TRBD1 (5 bases). This CDR3 has 13 residues. V was pared by 4 bases and J by 6 bases, with 10 bases between. CDR1 MRHNA and CDR2 SNTAGT come from the germline V gene. The CDR3 here is CASSVGGGQPQHF. In DNA, the CDR3 is TGTGCCAGCAGTGTCGGGGGGGGTCAGCCCCAGCATTTT.

This chain uses TRBV4-1 with TRBJ1-1; no definite D call. This CDR3 has 15 amino acids. V shed 0 bases and J shed 0 bases, with 8 bases lying between them. The germline V gene encodes CDR1 MGHRA and CDR2 YSYEKL. The CDR3 DNA is TGCGCCAGCAGCCAAGAAAATTTCATGAACACTGAAGCTTTCTTT. Translation gives CASSQENFMNTEAFF.

This clone was seen a handful of times. This chain connects TRBV5-4 to TRBJ2-6; D is uncertain. Germline values: CDR1 SGHNT, CDR2 YYREEE (reference sequence). Trimming left V 4 bases short and J 2 bases short, with 13 bases between. The CDR3 length is 16 residues. The CDR3 coding sequence is TGTGCCAGCAGCCAGGTTATCCAGCCTGGGGCCAACGTCCTGACTTTC. Translation gives CASSQVIQPGANVLTF.

This clone was observed once. J is TRBJ2-1 and V is TRBV27, with 8 bases identical to TRBD1. From germline, CDR1 is MNHEY and CDR2 SMNVEV (reference sequence). J gave up 15 bases and V 1 base, and 20 bases lay outside the gene matches. The CDR3 is 17 amino acids. CDR3: CASSLFGGQGRQDRAFF. The DNA of the CDR3 is TGTGCCAGCAGTTTATTTGGAGGACAGGGACGCCAGGATCGGGCGTTCTTC.

This sequence joins TRBV20-1 and TRBJ1-1, with D perhaps matching TRBD1 (6 bases). This CDR3 is 12 amino acids long. The germline V gene has CDR1 DFQATT and CDR2 SNEGSKA (reference sequence). V was trimmed by 3 bases and J by 10 bases, leaving 15 bases between them. This CDR3 is CSASSGVEAAFF. Written as DNA, the CDR3 is TGCAGTGCTAGTTCAGGGGTGGAGGCAGCTTTCTTT.

J is TRBJ2-5 and V is TRBV7-2; TRBD2 matches 12 bases. Germline CDR1 reads SGHTA; CDR2 reads FQGNSA. The CDR3 contains 16 residues. The junction had 4 bases not matched to a gene; V was cut back by 5 bases and J by 0 bases. CDR3 sequence (DNA): TGTGCCAGCAGCACAGGACTAGCGGGATACCAAGAGACCCAGTACTTC. This translates into CASSTGLAGYQETQYF.

The chain uses TRBV11-2 and TRBJ1-2, with D possibly TRBD1 on 6 matching bases. CDR3 length: 13 residues. CDR1 is SGHAT, CDR2 FQNNGV, per germline. Trimming took off 1 base at V and 6 bases at J, with 9 bases between the two ends. The CDR3 DNA reads as TGTGCCAGCAGCTTAGGGGGGCGAGATGGCTACACCTTC. This gives the protein CASSLGGRDGYTF.

The chain combines TRBV6-5 with TRBJ1-2, with 7 bases aligning to TRBD1. J was trimmed by 8 bases and V by 5 bases; bases with no gene match: 8. CDR1 and CDR2 from the germline V gene are MNHEY and SVGAGI. The CDR3 has 13 residues. CDR3 DNA: TGTGCCAGCAGTATCGACAGGGTAGGAGGCTACACCTTC. Translation: CASSIDRVGGYTF.

This CDR3 is CASSLIFALNINEQFF. The DNA for the CDR3 is TGCGCCAGCAGCTTGATTTTCGCCCTGAACATCAATGAGCAGTTCTTC. The V call is TRBV5-1, the J call TRBJ2-1; no clear D gene. The CDR3 has 16 amino acids. Germline V gene sequence: CDR1 SGHRS, CDR2 YFSETQ. Trimming left V 1 base short and J 6 bases short, with 17 bases between.

This chain links TRBV10-3 with TRBJ2-1; TRBD1 agrees at 9 bases. Germline assignment: CDR1 ENHRY and CDR2 SYGVKD. Trimming took 4 bases from V and 6 from J; bases not matched to a gene: 4. The CDR3 is 14 residues long. This CDR3 reads CAISGGQGVNEQFF. The CDR3, as DNA: TGTGCCATCAGTGGGGGACAGGGTGTCAATGAGCAGTTCTTC.

CDR3 region: CASLLPGTVHSPLHF. CDR3 in DNA: TGTGCCAGCCTCCTTCCGGGGACAGTTCATTCACCCCTCCACTTT. The chain joins TRBV28 to TRBJ1-6; 7 positions match TRBD1. J lost 8 bases, V lost 8 bases, and 12 bases had no gene match. Germline V lookup: CDR1 MDHEN, CDR2 SYDVKM. The CDR3 runs to 15 residues.

The chain's CDR3 is CASSQDFGRDTQYF. CDR3 in DNA: TGTGCCAGCAGCCAAGATTTCGGTCGAGATACGCAGTATTTT. This chain joins TRBV3-1 (or the pseudogene TRBV3-2) and TRBJ2-3; D is uncertain. V dropped 0 bases and J dropped 5 bases, with 9 bases sitting between them. The CDR3 length is 14 residues. Germline V gene lookup returns CDR1 LGHDT and CDR2 YNNKEL (reference sequence).

This chain joins TRBV5-8 and TRBJ1-1; tentative D call: TRBD1 (6 bases). This CDR3 has 16 residues. The germline CDR1 and CDR2 sequences are SGHTS and YDEGEE. The germline V and J ends were trimmed by 5 bases and 0 bases, with 17 bases remaining between them. For the CDR3, the DNA is TGTGCCAGCAGATTCTCATTCAGGGGCCTGAACACTGAAGCTTTCTTT. Translating gives CASRFSFRGLNTEAFF.